These T cell receptor beta chains were read from a single sample in a study of response to subunit inactivated influenza vaccine. TCRdb recomputed calls from the RT-PCR reads with MiXCR, one row per CDR3 protein. The sample yields roughly 700,000 distinct CDR3 sequences, 15% to 17% seen once. The starting material was PBMCs from blood, obtained 12 days after vaccination. The receptors were sampled from a man between 50 and 59 years old who received an inactivated influenza vaccine. Each CDR3 is given without its conserved first and last residue.

J	V	CDR3
TRBJ2-3	TRBV27	ASSLLLPRVTDTQY
TRBJ2-1	TRBV4-3	ASSQEPRGNEQF
TRBJ2-3	TRBV28	ASSSTGTPTDTQY
TRBJ2-1	TRBV7-9	ASSADAYNEQF
TRBJ2-7	TRBV19	ASSITTLYEQY
TRBJ2-7	TRBV20-1	SASKGGFSYEQY
TRBJ1-1	TRBV24-1	ATSAADNGLNTEAF
TRBJ2-1	TRBV4-1	ASSRSFTEGLYNEQF
TRBJ1-6	TRBV10-3	ANRDTLANSPLH
TRBJ1-1	TRBV20-1	SARHKGGFMNTEAF
TRBJ2-5	TRBV7-2	ASSLFVAGAQETQY
TRBJ2-7	TRBV6-2/TRBV6-3	ASSYSNRAPFYEQY
TRBJ2-3	TRBV6-2/TRBV6-3	ASTPEGLADTQY
TRBJ2-1	TRBV7-9	ASSTYRDNEQF
TRBJ2-1	TRBV28	ASSLFGGAENNEQF
TRBJ1-2	TRBV24-1	ATSDPVGYGYT